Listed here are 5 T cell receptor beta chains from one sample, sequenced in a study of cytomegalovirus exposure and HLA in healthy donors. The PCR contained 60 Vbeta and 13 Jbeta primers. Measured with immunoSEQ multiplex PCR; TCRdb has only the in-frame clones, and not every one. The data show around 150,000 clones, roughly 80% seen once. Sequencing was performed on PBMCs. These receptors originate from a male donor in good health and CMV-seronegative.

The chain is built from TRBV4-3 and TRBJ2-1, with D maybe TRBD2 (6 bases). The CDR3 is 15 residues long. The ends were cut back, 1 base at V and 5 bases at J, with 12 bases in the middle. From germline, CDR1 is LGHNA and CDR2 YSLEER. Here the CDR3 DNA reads TGCGCCAGCAGCCAAGTTGCCGGGAGCGACAATGAGCAGTTCTTC. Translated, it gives CASSQVAGSDNEQFF.

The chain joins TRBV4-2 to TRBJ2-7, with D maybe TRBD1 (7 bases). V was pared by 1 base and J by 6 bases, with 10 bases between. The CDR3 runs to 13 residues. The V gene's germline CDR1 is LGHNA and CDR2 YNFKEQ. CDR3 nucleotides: TGTGCCAGCAGCCAAGGGAGGGGGCGCGAGCAGTACTTC. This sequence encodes CASSQGRGREQYF.

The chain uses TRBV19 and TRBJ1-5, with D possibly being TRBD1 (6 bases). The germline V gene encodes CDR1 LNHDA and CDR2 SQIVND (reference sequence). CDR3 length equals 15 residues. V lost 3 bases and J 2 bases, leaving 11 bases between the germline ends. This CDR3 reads CASSIQGKRNQPQHF. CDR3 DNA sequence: TGTGCCAGTAGTATCCAGGGGAAGCGCAATCAGCCCCAGCATTTT.

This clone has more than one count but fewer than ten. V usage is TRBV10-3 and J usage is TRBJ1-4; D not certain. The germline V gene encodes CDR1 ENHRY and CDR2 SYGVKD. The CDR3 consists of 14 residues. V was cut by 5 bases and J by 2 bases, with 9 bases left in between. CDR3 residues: CAISPSITNEKLFF. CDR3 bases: TGTGCCATCAGTCCATCAATCACTAATGAAAAACTGTTTTTT.

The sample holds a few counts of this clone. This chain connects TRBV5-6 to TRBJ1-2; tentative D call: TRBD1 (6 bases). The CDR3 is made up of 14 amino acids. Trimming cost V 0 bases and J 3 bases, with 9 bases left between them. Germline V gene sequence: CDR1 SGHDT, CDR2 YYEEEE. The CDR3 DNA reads TGTGCCAGCAGCTTGGAGAGGGGGTACTATGGCTACACCTTC. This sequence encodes CASSLERGYYGYTF.